The rows below give T cell receptor beta chains drawn from one sample of a study of blood T cell repertoires in COVID-19. Using immunoSEQ multiplex PCR, the repertoire was profiled, and TCRdb retains in-frame clones only, with some absent. The table lists around 97,000 clones, about 91% of them singletons. The sequenced sample consisted of peripheral blood. These receptors all stem from a human donor in a cohort sampled during active COVID-19. Each CDR3 is given with its conserved first and last residue. The order of the fields is D gene, V gene, clone size, J gene, CDR3 DNA, CDR3 protein. A D gene is named only where the DNA matches it firmly. Clone size, where shown, is once, few, many, or a class for clones that have expanded.

D gene: TRBD1; V gene: TRBV27; clone size: -; J gene: TRBJ1-1; CDR3 DNA: TGTGCCAGCAGTATAGACAGGGGGCTCGGCACTGAAGCTTTCTTT; CDR3 protein: CASSIDRGLGTEAFF
D gene: -; V gene: TRBV5-1; clone size: -; J gene: TRBJ1-6; CDR3 DNA: TGCGCCAGCAGCTTGGAAGGCCATACAGTCACCCTCCACTTT; CDR3 protein: CASSLEGHTVTLHF
D gene: -; V gene: TRBV30; clone size: -; J gene: TRBJ1-4; CDR3 DNA: TGTGCCTGGGGAAGACAGGACTTTAATGAAAAACTGTTTTTT; CDR3 protein: CAWGRQDFNEKLFF
D gene: -; V gene: TRBV10-3; clone size: -; J gene: TRBJ2-3; CDR3 DNA: TGTGCCATCAGGAGAGCAGGGGAGGGTACAGATACGCAGTATTTT; CDR3 protein: CAIRRAGEGTDTQYF
D gene: -; V gene: TRBV21-1; clone size: -; J gene: TRBJ2-3; CDR3 DNA: TGTGCCAGCAGCAAAGTCGGGACGGGGGGGAGCACAGATACGCAGTATTTT; CDR3 protein: CASSKVGTGGSTDTQYF
D gene: -; V gene: TRBV9; clone size: -; J gene: TRBJ1-1; CDR3 DNA: TGTGCCAGCAGCCTACGAGGGCAGGGGGAAGCTTTCTTT; CDR3 protein: CASSLRGQGEAFF
D gene: TRBD1; V gene: TRBV5-1; clone size: -; J gene: TRBJ2-1; CDR3 DNA: TGCGCCAGCAGCTCGGACAGGGAAGCCCCTAAACGGTTCTTC; CDR3 protein: CASSSDREAPKRFF
D gene: -; V gene: TRBV7-2; clone size: -; J gene: TRBJ1-6; CDR3 DNA: TGTGCCAGCAGCCCGAATAGCCCCTATAATTCACCCCTCCACTTT; CDR3 protein: CASSPNSPYNSPLHF
D gene: TRBD2; V gene: TRBV13; clone size: -; J gene: TRBJ2-7; CDR3 DNA: TGTGCCAGCAGCTCCCCCTCCTCTCCGGGACTAGCGGGAGGAAACTACGAGCAGTACTTC; CDR3 protein: CASSSPSSPGLAGGNYEQYF
D gene: -; V gene: TRBV5-1; clone size: -; J gene: TRBJ2-6; CDR3 DNA: TGCGCCAGCAGCTTGCTGGGGGCGGGTGGGGCCAACGTCCTGACTTTC; CDR3 protein: CASSLLGAGGANVLTF
D gene: -; V gene: TRBV11-3; clone size: -; J gene: TRBJ2-2; CDR3 DNA: TGTGCCAGCAGCTTAGATCTCGGGGAGCTGTTTTTT; CDR3 protein: CASSLDLGELFF
D gene: -; V gene: TRBV28; clone size: -; J gene: TRBJ2-7; CDR3 DNA: TGTGCCAGCAGCCTTAACAGGGCCCTCGACGAGCAGTACTTC; CDR3 protein: CASSLNRALDEQYF
D gene: TRBD2; V gene: TRBV4-2; clone size: -; J gene: TRBJ2-3; CDR3 DNA: TGTGCCAGCAGCCGTGGGGAGGGGACTAGCGGGAGCACAGATACGCAGTATTTT; CDR3 protein: CASSRGEGTSGSTDTQYF
D gene: -; V gene: TRBV5-1; clone size: -; J gene: TRBJ1-2; CDR3 DNA: TGCGCCAGCAGCTCAGGCTCTACTAACTATGGCTACACCTTC; CDR3 protein: CASSSGSTNYGYTF
D gene: TRBD1; V gene: TRBV29-1; clone size: -; J gene: TRBJ1-2; CDR3 DNA: TGCAGCGTTATTGACTGGGACAGGGGTTCTAACTATGGCTACACCTTC; CDR3 protein: CSVIDWDRGSNYGYTF
D gene: -; V gene: TRBV24-1; clone size: -; J gene: TRBJ1-2; CDR3 DNA: TGTGCCACCAGTGGATCGGGATCCCCAGGGGATGGCTACACCTTC; CDR3 protein: CATSGSGSPGDGYTF
D gene: TRBD1; V gene: TRBV5-1; clone size: once; J gene: TRBJ1-2; CDR3 DNA: TGCGCCAGCAGCTTGACAGGGGGAAGGGATGGCTACACCTTC; CDR3 protein: CASSLTGGRDGYTF
D gene: -; V gene: TRBV9; clone size: once; J gene: TRBJ2-3; CDR3 DNA: TGTGCCAGCAGCGTAATAGTCACAGATACGCAGTATTTT; CDR3 protein: CASSVIVTDTQYF
D gene: TRBD2; V gene: TRBV18; clone size: -; J gene: TRBJ2-7; CDR3 DNA: TGTGCCAGCTCACCAAAGGCGACTAGCGGGAGCGAGCAGTACTTC; CDR3 protein: CASSPKATSGSEQYF
D gene: -; V gene: TRBV6-5; clone size: -; J gene: TRBJ2-7; CDR3 DNA: TGTGCCAGCAGAGCGGGACAGGCTTACTACGAGCAGTACTTC; CDR3 protein: CASRAGQAYYEQYF
D gene: -; V gene: TRBV19; clone size: -; J gene: TRBJ2-7; CDR3 DNA: TGTGCCAGTAGTCCTCGGACTCCTAGCTCCTACGAGCAGTACTTC; CDR3 protein: CASSPRTPSSYEQYF
D gene: TRBD1; V gene: TRBV29-1; clone size: -; J gene: TRBJ2-1; CDR3 DNA: TGCAGCGGGGGGACAGTCTACAATGAGCAGTTCTTC; CDR3 protein: CSGGTVYNEQFF
D gene: TRBD2; V gene: TRBV7-3; clone size: few; J gene: TRBJ2-3; CDR3 DNA: TGTGCCAGCAGCTTAAATTATCGGGGGACTAGCGCCCGCACAGATACGCAGTATTTT; CDR3 protein: CASSLNYRGTSARTDTQYF
D gene: -; V gene: TRBV15; clone size: -; J gene: TRBJ1-3; CDR3 DNA: TGTGCCACCAGCAGAGATTGGGGCGGTGGAAACACCATATATTTT; CDR3 protein: CATSRDWGGGNTIYF
D gene: -; V gene: TRBV7-3; clone size: -; J gene: TRBJ2-7; CDR3 DNA: TGTGCCAGCAGCTTAACGAAGGCAGGCACCTACGAGCAGTACTTC; CDR3 protein: CASSLTKAGTYEQYF
D gene: TRBD1; V gene: TRBV4-1; clone size: -; J gene: TRBJ1-5; CDR3 DNA: TGCGCCAGCAGCCTCCCGGACAGGGGGCTTCATCAGCCCCAGCATTTT; CDR3 protein: CASSLPDRGLHQPQHF
D gene: -; V gene: TRBV5-5; clone size: -; J gene: TRBJ2-1; CDR3 DNA: TGTGCCAGCAGGTCGCAGGGGGGAGCTACCTACAATGAGCAGTTCTTC; CDR3 protein: CASRSQGGATYNEQFF
D gene: -; V gene: TRBV5-4; clone size: -; J gene: TRBJ2-3; CDR3 DNA: TGTGCCAGCAGCTTGGGACTCCGAGGGGATACGCAGTATTTT; CDR3 protein: CASSLGLRGDTQYF
D gene: TRBD2; V gene: TRBV7-6; clone size: -; J gene: TRBJ2-1; CDR3 DNA: TGTGCCAGCAGCTGGACTAGCGGGAGGGCGGGGGAGCAGTTCTTC; CDR3 protein: CASSWTSGRAGEQFF
D gene: TRBD1; V gene: TRBV7-2; clone size: -; J gene: TRBJ1-6; CDR3 DNA: TGTGCCAGCAGCCGGACAGGGGCCTCCTATAATTCACCCCTCCACTTT; CDR3 protein: CASSRTGASYNSPLHF
D gene: -; V gene: TRBV30; clone size: -; J gene: TRBJ1-2; CDR3 DNA: TGTGCCTGGAGTGTACAGGGCAGGAACTATGGCTACACCTTC; CDR3 protein: CAWSVQGRNYGYTF
D gene: TRBD1; V gene: TRBV29-1; clone size: -; J gene: TRBJ2-7; CDR3 DNA: TGCAGCGGGGGGACAGGGTACGGCGAGCAGTACTTC; CDR3 protein: CSGGTGYGEQYF
D gene: -; V gene: TRBV18; clone size: -; J gene: TRBJ2-3; CDR3 DNA: TGTGCCAGCTCACCAGTTAGAGATACGCAGTATTTT; CDR3 protein: CASSPVRDTQYF
D gene: -; V gene: TRBV7-2; clone size: once; J gene: TRBJ1-3; CDR3 DNA: TGTGCCAGCAGCTTAGCGTCAGGATACTCTGGAAACACCATATATTTT; CDR3 protein: CASSLASGYSGNTIYF
D gene: TRBD2; V gene: TRBV10-1; clone size: -; J gene: TRBJ2-1; CDR3 DNA: TGCGCCAGCAGTGAAATTCGTGCGGGAGAAGAAAGAAATGAGCAGTTCTTC; CDR3 protein: CASSEIRAGEERNEQFF
D gene: TRBD2; V gene: TRBV5-6; clone size: -; J gene: TRBJ2-1; CDR3 DNA: TGTGCCAGCAGCCCCCTCGGGACTAGCGGGAGAAATGAGCAGTTCTTC; CDR3 protein: CASSPLGTSGRNEQFF
D gene: -; V gene: TRBV20-1; clone size: -; J gene: TRBJ1-2; CDR3 DNA: TGCAGTGCTAGTTTAGGGGCCCCCTATGGCTACACCTTC; CDR3 protein: CSASLGAPYGYTF
D gene: TRBD2; V gene: TRBV5-1; clone size: -; J gene: TRBJ2-5; CDR3 DNA: TGCGCCAGCAGCGTAGAAATAGCGGGGGTTCAAGAGACCCAGTACTTC; CDR3 protein: CASSVEIAGVQETQYF
D gene: TRBD2; V gene: TRBV28; clone size: -; J gene: TRBJ2-7; CDR3 DNA: TGTGCCAGCAGCCTCTCCCCATTAGCGGGCTACGAGCAGTACTTC; CDR3 protein: CASSLSPLAGYEQYF
D gene: TRBD1; V gene: TRBV5-6; clone size: -; J gene: TRBJ1-2; CDR3 DNA: TGTGCCAGCAGCCTAGGACAGGCAAACTATGGCTACACCTTC; CDR3 protein: CASSLGQANYGYTF
D gene: TRBD1; V gene: TRBV4-2; clone size: -; J gene: TRBJ1-1; CDR3 DNA: TGTGCCAGCAGCCAACAAAGGACCGGGACAGGGGCCGTGGGTCGGGCTGAAGCTTTCTTT; CDR3 protein: CASSQQRTGTGAVGRAEAFF
D gene: -; V gene: TRBV7-9; clone size: -; J gene: TRBJ1-2; CDR3 DNA: TGTGCCAGCAGACACAATAGACTGGTGTATGGCTACACCTTC; CDR3 protein: CASRHNRLVYGYTF
D gene: TRBD1; V gene: TRBV11-2; clone size: -; J gene: TRBJ1-1; CDR3 DNA: TGTGCCAGCAGCTTCGGACAGGGTAACACTGAAGCTTTCTTT; CDR3 protein: CASSFGQGNTEAFF
D gene: TRBD2; V gene: TRBV5-1; clone size: -; J gene: TRBJ2-3; CDR3 DNA: TGCGCCAGCATGCTTAGCGGGGCGAACACAGATACGCAGTATTTT; CDR3 protein: CASMLSGANTDTQYF
D gene: TRBD1; V gene: TRBV7-9; clone size: once; J gene: TRBJ1-3; CDR3 DNA: TGTGCCAGCAGCTTATTCCCCCTAAGGGGGCAACGAAACACCATATATTTT; CDR3 protein: CASSLFPLRGQRNTIYF
D gene: -; V gene: TRBV5-1; clone size: -; J gene: TRBJ2-5; CDR3 DNA: TGCGCCAGCAGCTTGGGTTTCGGGGGAAGAGAGACCCAGTACTTC; CDR3 protein: CASSLGFGGRETQYF
D gene: TRBD1; V gene: TRBV6-5; clone size: -; J gene: TRBJ1-3; CDR3 DNA: TGTGCCAGCGGCAGGGACAGCTCTGGAAACACCATATATTTT; CDR3 protein: CASGRDSSGNTIYF
D gene: TRBD2; V gene: TRBV11-2; clone size: once; J gene: TRBJ2-5; CDR3 DNA: TGTGCCAGCAGCTTAAATCCGTCTAGCGGAGAGACCCAGTACTTC; CDR3 protein: CASSLNPSSGETQYF
D gene: -; V gene: TRBV2; clone size: -; J gene: TRBJ2-7; CDR3 DNA: TGTGCCAGCACCAGGACGACAGAAGCCTACGAGCAGTACTTC; CDR3 protein: CASTRTTEAYEQYF
D gene: -; V gene: TRBV9; clone size: -; J gene: TRBJ1-2; CDR3 DNA: TGTGCCAGCAGCGTTCTCAGGGGAGGCTACACCTTC; CDR3 protein: CASSVLRGGYTF
D gene: TRBD2; V gene: TRBV29-1; clone size: -; J gene: TRBJ2-2; CDR3 DNA: TGCAGCGTCTTACCCGGGACTAGCCTTTACACCGGGGAGCTGTTTTTT; CDR3 protein: CSVLPGTSLYTGELFF
D gene: TRBD2; V gene: TRBV10-3; clone size: -; J gene: TRBJ2-7; CDR3 DNA: TGTGCCATCGCAACCGGGACTAGCGGGAGGCTGAGCTCCTACGAGCAGTACTTC; CDR3 protein: CAIATGTSGRLSSYEQYF
D gene: -; V gene: TRBV6-2/TRBV6-3; clone size: -; J gene: TRBJ2-7; CDR3 DNA: TGTGCCAGCAGTTATTTCTACGGCGGGCCCTACGAGCAGTACTTC; CDR3 protein: CASSYFYGGPYEQYF
D gene: -; V gene: TRBV19; clone size: -; J gene: TRBJ2-3; CDR3 DNA: TGTGCCAGTAGTATAGGTACAGGGACAGATACGCAGTATTTT; CDR3 protein: CASSIGTGTDTQYF
D gene: TRBD2; V gene: TRBV6-5; clone size: -; J gene: TRBJ2-1; CDR3 DNA: TGTGCCAGCAGTTACTCTAGCGGGGGGACCTACAATGAGCAGTTCTTC; CDR3 protein: CASSYSSGGTYNEQFF
D gene: TRBD1; V gene: TRBV19; clone size: -; J gene: TRBJ2-3; CDR3 DNA: TGTGCCAGTACCTTAACCCGGGACAGGGGCACAGATACGCAGTATTTT; CDR3 protein: CASTLTRDRGTDTQYF
D gene: -; V gene: TRBV24-1; clone size: -; J gene: TRBJ2-1; CDR3 DNA: TGTGCCACCAGTGATTTAGCCGGGGACGGGAGTCCCAACAATGAGCAGTTCTTC; CDR3 protein: CATSDLAGDGSPNNEQFF
D gene: TRBD1; V gene: TRBV5-1; clone size: -; J gene: TRBJ1-1; CDR3 DNA: TGCGCCAGCTCCCAAGTGGGACAGGCCTCTCTGCGGGCTTTCTTT; CDR3 protein: CASSQVGQASLRAFF
D gene: -; V gene: TRBV9; clone size: -; J gene: TRBJ1-4; CDR3 DNA: TGTGCCAGCAGCGTAGCAGGGGTGGCTGAAAAACTGTTTTTT; CDR3 protein: CASSVAGVAEKLFF